This TCR beta chain was found in a study of CD8 T cells in Susac syndrome. Sequencing of TCR beta was carried out in blood CD8+ and CD4+ T cells. With 3 bases removed from V and 9 bases from J, the gap between germline ends came to 6 bases. This CDR3 spans 11 amino acids. Germline CDR1 MNHEY, CDR2 SMNVEV (reference sequence). When the RNA was reverse transcribed, random hexamers were used with an input of roughly 0.5 to 1 ug. TCRdb re-called the immunoSEQ multiplex PCR reads through MiXCR, storing one row per CDR3 protein. The sample includes 130,000 to 150,000 distinct CDR3 sequences, less than 95% of them seen just once.

The V call is TRBV27, the J call TRBJ2-1; D possibly uses TRBD1 or TRBD2 (5 bases each). This TCR was recovered from a human donor in good health. Sequencing used CD4+ T cells from PBMCs. CDR3 nucleotides: TGTGCCAGCAGTTTTGGGGGTGAGCAGTTCTTC. It translates to CASSFGGEQFF.